This TCR beta chain was identified in a study of radiation and T cells in renal cell carcinoma. Whole-study results and caveats: Only small tumor regions of about 1 g were sampled.

The assay was immunoSEQ multiplex PCR, and TCRdb's table has in-frame clones only and misses some. Among about 23,000 clones listed, over 50% were seen once. Of note for this clone: Its antigen remains unknown.

The V end lost 2 bases, the J end lost 6 bases, and 20 bases lay between the germline ends. CDR1 is SNHLY, CDR2 FYNNEI, per germline. This CDR3 region has 18 residues. Stated treatment: treatment-naive control, cytoreductive nephrectomy. V and J are TRBV2 and TRBJ1-6; D may be TRBD1 (6 bases). This TCR was sampled from a human donor with renal cell carcinoma. The starting material was tumor tissue, obtained from a patient whose treatment was nephrectomy without radiotherapy. The CDR3 spells CASSESVGGGDGNSPLHF. The CDR3 DNA follows: TGTGCCAGCAGTGAAAGTGTGGGGGGCGGCGATGGTAATTCACCCCTCCACTTT.